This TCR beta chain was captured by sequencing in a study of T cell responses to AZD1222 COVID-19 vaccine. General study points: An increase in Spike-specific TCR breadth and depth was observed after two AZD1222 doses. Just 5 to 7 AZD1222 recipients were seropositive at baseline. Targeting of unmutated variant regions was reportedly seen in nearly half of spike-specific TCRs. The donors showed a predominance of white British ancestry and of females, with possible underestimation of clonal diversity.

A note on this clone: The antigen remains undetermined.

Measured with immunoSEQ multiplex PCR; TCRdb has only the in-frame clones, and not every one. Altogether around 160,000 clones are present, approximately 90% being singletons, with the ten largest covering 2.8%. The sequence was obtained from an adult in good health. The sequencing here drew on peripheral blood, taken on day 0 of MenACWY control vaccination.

This chain's CDR3 is CATSGDGSGASYEQYF. DNA of the CDR3: TGTGCCACCAGTGGCGATGGTAGCGGGGCGTCCTACGAGCAGTACTTC. The rearrangement joins TRBV24-1 to TRBJ2-7, with TRBD2 identical over 8 bases. CDR1 and CDR2 from the germline V gene are KGHDR and SFDVKD. The V segment lost 5 bases and the J segment 1 base; nucleotides outside the gene matches: 9. The CDR3 is 16 amino acids.